What follows are 25 T cell receptor beta chains derived from one specimen sequenced in a study of blood T cell repertoires in COVID-19. Only in-frame clones appear in the TCRdb table, and some are missing; sequencing was by immunoSEQ multiplex PCR. The table includes under 200,000 clones, over 80% detected once. Sequencing was performed on peripheral blood. Receptor source: a woman aged 60-70 years with acute or convalescent COVID-19.

This clone is a singleton in its sample. The rearrangement joins TRBV2 to TRBJ2-7; 9 nucleotides line up with TRBD1. CDR1 SNHLY and CDR2 FYNNEI come from the germline V gene. This CDR3 contains 15 residues. Trimming removed 6 bases from V and 5 bases from J; junction bases left unmatched: 11. The CDR3 sequence is CASRVTGTGQDEQYF. In DNA form, the CDR3 reads TGTGCCAGCAGGGTGACCGGGACAGGGCAGGACGAGCAGTACTTC.

The chain uses TRBV3-1 (or the pseudogene TRBV3-2) and TRBJ1-2, with 7 bases aligning to TRBD1. With V trimmed by 11 bases and J by 4 bases, 19 bases remained unmatched. The CDR3 covers 16 residues. CDR1 and CDR2 from the germline V gene are LGHDT and YNNKEL (reference sequence). The CDR3 region is CAGRQYEDRRFYGYTF. CDR3 nucleotides: TGTGCCGGACGTCAGTATGAGGACAGGAGATTCTATGGCTACACCTTC.

V is TRBV10-3 and J is TRBJ1-5; 9 bases align to TRBD1. The V segment lost 10 bases and the J segment 5 bases; nucleotides outside the gene matches: 9. The CDR3 is 14 residues long. Germline assignment: CDR1 ENHRY and CDR2 SYGVKD. For the CDR3, the DNA is TGTGCCACCAGGGGACAGGGAGGGGATCAGCCCCAGCATTTT. It specifies CATRGQGGDQPQHF.

The gene calls are TRBV12-3 or TRBV12-4 and TRBJ2-5; no clear D gene. The CDR3 runs to 13 residues. V was pared by 2 bases and J by 2 bases, with 6 bases between. The CDR3 protein is CASSLRAQETQYF. The CDR3 bases are TGTGCCAGCAGTTTACGAGCGCAAGAGACCCAGTACTTC.

The genes are TRBV15 and TRBJ1-4; 7 bases match TRBD1. CDR3 length: 15 amino acids. Germline V gene lookup returns CDR1 LNHNV and CDR2 YYDKDF (reference sequence). V gave up 1 base and J gave up 7 bases; unmatched junction bases: 6. The DNA of the CDR3 is TGTGCCACCAGCAGAGTCGGAGGGACAGCTGAAAAACTGTTTTTT. Amino acid sequence: CATSRVGGTAEKLFF.

This chain joins TRBV6-5 and TRBJ2-7; the D gene is possibly TRBD2 (5 bases). Trimming removed 6 bases at V and 1 base at J, with 10 bases between. Germline values: CDR1 MNHEY, CDR2 SVGAGI. The CDR3 has 13 amino acids. CDR3 DNA: TGTGCCAGCAGCCTTACTAGTTCCTACGAGCAGTACTTC. Its translation is CASSLTSSYEQYF.

This clone was recorded only once. The chain employs TRBV6-2 or TRBV6-3 and TRBJ2-7; D uncertain. The CDR3 has 12 amino acids. Trimming pared 6 bases from V and 6 bases from J, leaving 12 bases between. Germline CDR1 MNHEY, CDR2 SVGEGT. CDR3 region: CASSRIPSEQYF. The CDR3 bases are TGTGCCAGCAGCCGTATCCCCTCCGAGCAGTACTTC.

This chain connects TRBV6-5 to TRBJ2-7; weak D call: TRBD1 (6 bases). The V and J ends lost 2 bases and 3 bases respectively, with 14 bases between them. CDR1 and CDR2 from the germline V gene are MNHEY and SVGAGI. The CDR3 has 15 amino acids. CDR3 in amino acids: CASSYRRTEDYEQYF. The CDR3 DNA reads TGTGCCAGCAGTTACCGTCGGACAGAAGACTACGAGCAGTACTTC.

The chain joins TRBV9 to TRBJ2-7; 9 bases match TRBD1. The junction had 4 bases not matched to a gene; V was cut back by 0 bases and J by 0 bases. Germline values: CDR1 SGDLS, CDR2 YYNGEE. CDR3 length: 16 amino acids. The CDR3 DNA sequence: TGTGCCAGCAGCGTAGAAGACAGGGGGAGCTCCTACGAGCAGTACTTC. Its protein is CASSVEDRGSSYEQYF.

This sequence joins TRBV18 and TRBJ2-1; TRBD2 aligns across 14 bases. V shed 4 bases and J 8 bases; nucleotides not matched to a gene: 4. Germline loops: CDR1 KGHSH, CDR2 LQKENI. The CDR3 is 15 amino acids. CDR3 nucleotides: TGTGCCAGCTCACGACTAGCGGGGGGGCTGGATGAGCAGTTCTTC. Encoded protein: CASSRLAGGLDEQFF.

The rearrangement links TRBV7-2 to TRBJ1-4; D possibly corresponds to TRBD1 (6 bases). V lost 3 bases to trimming and J lost 4 bases, with 18 bases between them. The CDR3 extends over 17 amino acids. Germline V gives CDR1 SGHTA, CDR2 FQGNSA. CDR3: CASSFRQGLHRNEKLFF. In DNA, the CDR3 is TGTGCCAGCAGCTTTAGGCAGGGGCTCCACCGTAATGAAAAACTGTTTTTT.

This sequence joins TRBV3-1 (or the pseudogene TRBV3-2) and TRBJ1-1; D is perhaps TRBD1 (5 bases). V shed 0 bases and J shed 0 bases, with 8 bases lying between them. This CDR3 has 15 amino acids. Germline loops: CDR1 LGHDT, CDR2 YNNKEL (reference sequence). The CDR3 DNA reads as TGTGCCAGCAGCCAAGATTACAGGATGAACACTGAAGCTTTCTTT. It is translated as CASSQDYRMNTEAFF.

This chain uses TRBV3-1 (or the pseudogene TRBV3-2) with TRBJ1-3; 11 bases map to TRBD1. The J segment lost 4 bases and the V segment lost 4 bases, leaving 6 bases of the junction unmatched. CDR3 length equals 16 residues. The germline V gene has CDR1 LGHDT and CDR2 YNNKEL (reference sequence). The CDR3 sequence is CASSLGQGAIGNTIYF. The CDR3, as DNA: TGTGCCAGCAGCCTTGGACAGGGGGCAATCGGAAACACCATATATTTT.

This clone was counted a single time. The V gene is TRBV10-3, the J gene TRBJ1-2; a weak D match, TRBD1 (5 bases). V was shortened by 6 bases and J by 4 bases, with 18 bases between the two germline ends. CDR3 size: 15 residues. The germline V gene encodes CDR1 ENHRY and CDR2 SYGVKD. The CDR3 protein is CAIREGRVRSYGYTF. The DNA of the CDR3 is TGTGCCATCAGGGAGGGCAGGGTACGGAGCTATGGCTACACCTTC.

The chain joins TRBV6-5 to TRBJ1-2, with TRBD1 as a possible D gene (5 bases). V dropped 7 bases and J dropped 6 bases, with 12 bases sitting between them. This CDR3 spans 12 amino acids. The V gene's germline CDR1 is MNHEY and CDR2 SVGAGI. The CDR3 here is CASTRSGDGYTF. CDR3 in DNA: TGTGCCAGCACCCGGTCGGGGGATGGCTACACCTTC.

The V call is TRBV27, the J call TRBJ1-1, with a weak D call TRBD1 (6 bases). Deletions cut 7 bases from V and 5 bases from J, with 20 bases between. The germline CDR1 and CDR2 sequences are MNHEY and SMNVEV (reference sequence). This CDR3 comprises 15 residues. The CDR3 spells CASKEGGRGRTEAFF. The CDR3 DNA reads as TGTGCCAGCAAGGAGGGGGGGCGGGGACGTACTGAAGCTTTCTTT.

This chain connects TRBV30 to TRBJ1-2; D is perhaps TRBD1 (6 bases). Germline CDR1 reads GTSNPN; CDR2 reads SVGIG (reference sequence). The length of the CDR3 is 12 residues. V gave up 4 bases and J gave up 3 bases, with 9 bases separating them. CDR3 amino acids: CAWNKGDYGYTF. The CDR3 DNA sequence: TGTGCCTGGAACAAGGGGGACTATGGCTACACCTTC.

This rearrangement joins TRBV5-1 to TRBJ2-7, with a tentative D call TRBD1 (5 bases). V lost 4 bases, J lost 2 bases, and 13 bases lay in between. Germline V lookup: CDR1 SGHRS, CDR2 YFSETQ. The CDR3 extends over 14 amino acids. CDR3 in amino acids: CASSLQGSTYEQYF. CDR3 coding DNA: TGCGCCAGCAGCCTGCAGGGTAGCACCTACGAGCAGTACTTC. Filled out from reference TRBV5-1 and TRBJ2-7, the complete variable domain reads KAGVTQTPRYLIKTRGQQVTLSCSPISGHRSVSWYQQTPGQGLQFLFEYFSETQRNKGNFPGRFSGRQFSNSRSEMNVSTLELGDSALYLCASSLQGSTYEQYFGPGTRLTVT.

This clone appeared once. This chain uses TRBV19 with TRBJ2-1, with D possibly TRBD2 on 5 matching bases. Germline V gives CDR1 LNHDA, CDR2 SQIVND (reference sequence). The V and J ends lost 8 bases and 5 bases respectively, with 10 bases between them. The CDR3 spans 12 residues. The CDR3 here is CASDQRDNEQFF. CDR3 DNA: TGTGCCAGTGACCAGAGGGACAATGAGCAGTTCTTC.

The rearrangement links TRBV6-5 to TRBJ1-1, with 9 bases lining up with TRBD1. The germline V gene has CDR1 MNHEY and CDR2 SVGAGI. The CDR3 spans 16 residues. The trim removed 2 bases at V and 1 base at J, leaving 5 bases unmatched. The DNA for the CDR3 is TGTGCCAGCAGTTACACTTGGGGACAGGGGAACACTGAAGCTTTCTTT. Translation: CASSYTWGQGNTEAFF.

This clone has ten or more counts. This chain connects TRBV4-1 to TRBJ1-5; 9 nucleotides line up with TRBD1. The CDR3 contains 17 residues. Germline-derived CDR1 and CDR2 are MGHRA and YSYEKL. Trimming cost V 0 bases and J 4 bases; bases outside gene matches: 7. CDR3 nucleotide sequence: TGCGCCAGCAGCCAAGAAAACAGGGGGCGAGGGAATCAGCCCCAGCATTTT. Its translation is CASSQENRGRGNQPQHF.

This sequence joins TRBV29-1 and TRBJ2-3; D is undetermined. The V gene lost 4 bases and the J gene lost 8 bases, with 19 bases spanning the gap. Germline CDR1 reads SQVTM; CDR2 reads ANQGSEA. The CDR3 runs to 14 residues. CDR3 sequence reads: CSVGLTSPAATQYF. The CDR3 bases are TGCAGCGTTGGGTTGACTTCCCCGGCGGCTACGCAGTATTTT.

This clone was seen more than once but under ten times. The chain uses TRBV14 and TRBJ1-3; D possibly corresponds to TRBD1 (5 bases). This CDR3 region has 14 residues. CDR1 and CDR2 from the germline V gene are SGHDN and FVKESK. With 0 bases removed from V and 8 bases from J, the gap between germline ends came to 11 bases. The DNA for the CDR3 is TGTGCCAGCAGCCAAGAAAGGGGAACGGACACCATATATTTT. Amino acid sequence: CASSQERGTDTIYF.

The chain links TRBV11-3 to TRBJ2-2, with 9 bases aligning to TRBD2. Germline V gene sequence: CDR1 SGHNT, CDR2 YENEEA. V lost 5 bases to trimming and J lost 3 bases; unmatched junction nucleotides: 4. This CDR3 has 15 residues. CDR3 sequence: CASSRGGVYTGELFF. CDR3 nucleotide sequence: TGTGCCAGCAGCCGCGGGGGGGTCTACACCGGGGAGCTGTTTTTT. Full variable domain (outside the CDR3, taken from reference TRBV11-3 and TRBJ2-2): EAGVVQSPRYKIIEKKQPVAFWCNPISGHNTLYWYLQNLGQGPELLIRYENEEAVDDSQLPKDRFSAERLKGVDSTLKIQPAELGDSAVYLCASSRGGVYTGELFFGEGSRLTVL.

The table lists this clone with a few counts. This chain joins TRBV11-3 and TRBJ1-1; D might be TRBD1 (5 bases). Germline V gene sequence: CDR1 SGHNT, CDR2 YENEEA. The CDR3 covers 11 residues. The V end was cut by 5 bases, the J end by 7 bases, with 8 bases between. The CDR3 sequence: CASSKTVEAFF. The CDR3 bases are TGTGCCAGCAGCAAGACAGTTGAAGCTTTCTTT.